The entry that follows covers one T cell receptor beta chain sequence. The table lists this clone with a few counts. Which antigen it targets is not known. Base-call qualities are not available, and no considerably larger clone is one nucleotide away. V is pared back by 5 bases and J by 2 bases, with 6 bases lying between the germline termini. The germline V gene (reference sequence) specifies MNHEY as CDR1 and SMNVEV as CDR2. The CDR3 sequence holds 12 residues, the cysteine and phenylalanine included. Only the CDR3 DNA is retained, 36 bases long and in frame from the first base. The sample is drawn from a study of control samples from healthy donors and cancer patients (dated by TCRdb to the early 2020s). Preparation of the library involved the immunoSEQ multiplex PCR assay. Not all clones reach the TCRdb copy of this immuneACCESS table, which keeps in-frame sequences only. Checked studies attribute under half of the gap to unresolved V genes and leave the rest unexplained. Counted in this sample were about 84,000 clones; roughly 91% of them appeared once. The ten largest make up approximately 18% of the sample.

The sequence derives from a man aged 45-60 years in good health. Source material: blood. The chain couples TRBV27 to TRBJ1-1, with the D segment identity uncertain. CDR3 reads: CASSRPNTEAFF. The DNA sequence is given as TGTGCCAGCAGTCGACCAAACACTGAAGCTTTCTTT.